A selection of T cell receptor beta chains follows, all from one sample in a study of spatial heterogeneity in lung cancer. MiXCR, applied by TCRdb to the 5' RACE reads, yields one record per CDR3 protein. The top ten clones hold roughly 45% of a sample with tens of thousands of distinct CDR3 sequences, roughly 10% of them seen once. The sequences come from PBMCs, collected at surgery. These receptor sequences come from a female donor with early-stage non-small cell lung cancer. Each CDR3 is given with its conserved first and last residue. The order of the fields is V gene, J gene, clone size, D gene, CDR3 protein, CDR3 DNA. The D gene is left open where the match is weak. Where a row states a size, it is once, few, many or the class of an expanded clone; other rows omit it.

v_gene: TRBV12-3/TRBV12-4; j_gene: TRBJ1-1; abundance: .; d_gene: .; CDR3aa: CASTGGARNTEAFF; CDR3nt: TGTGCCAGCACCGGGGGGGCGCGGAACACTGAAGCTTTCTTT
v_gene: TRBV7-2; j_gene: TRBJ1-1; abundance: many; d_gene: .; CDR3aa: CASRDPNTEAFF; CDR3nt: TGTGCCAGCCGGGACCCGAACACTGAAGCTTTCTTT
v_gene: TRBV7-9; j_gene: TRBJ1-5; abundance: .; d_gene: .; CDR3aa: CASSFDRGNQPQHF; CDR3nt: TGTGCCAGCAGCTTCGATCGAGGCAATCAGCCCCAGCATTTT
v_gene: TRBV20-1; j_gene: TRBJ2-7; abundance: many; d_gene: .; CDR3aa: CSARAGPTYEQYF; CDR3nt: TGCAGTGCTAGGGCAGGACCTACCTACGAGCAGTACTTC
v_gene: TRBV28; j_gene: TRBJ2-3; abundance: few; d_gene: .; CDR3aa: CASSLYGSTDTQYF; CDR3nt: TGTGCCAGCAGTTTATACGGTAGCACAGATACGCAGTATTTT
v_gene: TRBV12-3/TRBV12-4; j_gene: TRBJ1-6; abundance: .; d_gene: TRBD1; CDR3aa: CASSLGDSPNSPLHF; CDR3nt: TGTGCCAGCAGTTTAGGGGACAGTCCGAATTCACCCCTCCACTTT
v_gene: TRBV19; j_gene: TRBJ1-5; abundance: .; d_gene: TRBD1; CDR3aa: CASSLTGGGNQPQNF; CDR3nt: TGTGCCAGTAGTCTTACAGGGGGCGGCAATCAGCCCCAGAATTTT
v_gene: TRBV29-1; j_gene: TRBJ1-1; abundance: .; d_gene: .; CDR3aa: CSVEWGSAEAFF; CDR3nt: TGCAGCGTTGAATGGGGGTCGGCTGAAGCTTTCTTT
v_gene: TRBV5-1; j_gene: TRBJ2-7; abundance: .; d_gene: TRBD1; CDR3aa: CASSRGTSGQGGEQYF; CDR3nt: TGCGCCAGCAGCCGAGGGACCTCGGGACAGGGGGGAGAGCAGTACTTC
v_gene: TRBV20-1; j_gene: TRBJ1-4; abundance: .; d_gene: .; CDR3aa: CSARFWAATNEKLFF; CDR3nt: TGCAGTGCGCGGTTCTGGGCTGCAACTAATGAAAAACTGTTTTTT
v_gene: TRBV29-1; j_gene: TRBJ2-2; abundance: few; d_gene: .; CDR3aa: CSARMAGELFF; CDR3nt: TGCAGCGCCCGGATGGCCGGGGAGCTGTTTTTT
v_gene: TRBV9; j_gene: TRBJ2-3; abundance: .; d_gene: TRBD1; CDR3aa: CASSALPGQGANTQYF; CDR3nt: TGTGCCAGCAGCGCCCTACCGGGACAGGGGGCAAATACGCAGTATTTT
v_gene: TRBV20-1; j_gene: TRBJ2-5; abundance: few; d_gene: .; CDR3aa: CSASDRVNQETQYF; CDR3nt: TGCAGTGCTAGTGACCGGGTCAACCAAGAGACCCAGTACTTC
v_gene: TRBV7-2; j_gene: TRBJ1-6; abundance: many; d_gene: .; CDR3aa: CASSLRGGRDSPLHF; CDR3nt: TGTGCCAGCAGCTTAAGGGGGGGTAGGGATTCACCCCTCCACTTT
v_gene: TRBV5-5; j_gene: TRBJ1-2; abundance: .; d_gene: .; CDR3aa: CASSPGQAHGYTF; CDR3nt: TGTGCCAGCAGCCCAGGACAAGCCCATGGCTACACCTTC
v_gene: TRBV29-1; j_gene: TRBJ2-5; abundance: .; d_gene: .; CDR3aa: CSVDRETQYF; CDR3nt: TGCAGCGTTGATAGGGAGACCCAGTACTTC
v_gene: TRBV13; j_gene: TRBJ2-5; abundance: .; d_gene: .; CDR3aa: CASSLHTTGTQYF; CDR3nt: TGTGCCAGCAGCTTACATACTACGGGGACCCAGTACTTC
v_gene: TRBV7-2; j_gene: TRBJ2-3; abundance: .; d_gene: .; CDR3aa: CASSLPTVDTQYF; CDR3nt: TGTGCCAGCAGCTTACCCACAGTGGATACGCAGTATTTT
v_gene: TRBV28; j_gene: TRBJ2-3; abundance: .; d_gene: TRBD2; CDR3aa: CASSAGTSAFDTQYF; CDR3nt: TGTGCCAGCAGCGCCGGGACTAGTGCCTTTGATACGCAGTATTTT
v_gene: TRBV9; j_gene: TRBJ2-3; abundance: many; d_gene: TRBD2; CDR3aa: CASSYAAGVADTQYF; CDR3nt: TGTGCCAGCAGCTACGCAGCGGGGGTGGCAGATACGCAGTATTTT
v_gene: TRBV6-2/TRBV6-3; j_gene: TRBJ2-6; abundance: .; d_gene: .; CDR3aa: CASIVGRTGANVLTF; CDR3nt: TGTGCCAGCATAGTAGGGAGAACTGGGGCCAACGTCCTGACTTTC
v_gene: TRBV6-2/TRBV6-3; j_gene: TRBJ2-7; abundance: .; d_gene: .; CDR3aa: CASSSRGYEQYF; CDR3nt: TGTGCCAGCAGTTCGCGGGGCTACGAGCAGTACTTC
v_gene: TRBV4-2; j_gene: TRBJ1-4; abundance: many; d_gene: TRBD1; CDR3aa: CASSSGTGGLTNEKLFF; CDR3nt: TGTGCCAGCAGCTCCGGGACAGGGGGGTTAACTAATGAAAAACTGTTTTTT
v_gene: TRBV29-1; j_gene: TRBJ1-4; abundance: .; d_gene: .; CDR3aa: CSVTSGNASEKLFF; CDR3nt: TGCAGCGTTACCTCAGGAAACGCGAGTGAAAAACTGTTTTTT
v_gene: TRBV28; j_gene: TRBJ1-1; abundance: .; d_gene: TRBD1; CDR3aa: CASSEPGQRINTEAFF; CDR3nt: TGTGCCAGCAGTGAACCGGGACAGCGAATCAACACTGAAGCTTTCTTT
v_gene: TRBV5-1; j_gene: TRBJ2-5; abundance: few; d_gene: TRBD2; CDR3aa: CASSLDRAGGKGTQYF; CDR3nt: TGCGCCAGCAGCTTGGATCGCGCGGGGGGAAAGGGGACCCAGTACTTC
v_gene: TRBV20-1; j_gene: TRBJ2-2; abundance: .; d_gene: .; CDR3aa: CSASRGANTGELFF; CDR3nt: TGCAGTGCTAGCAGGGGCGCGAACACCGGGGAGCTGTTTTTT
v_gene: TRBV27; j_gene: TRBJ2-7; abundance: many; d_gene: TRBD1; CDR3aa: CASRRQGAVEQYF; CDR3nt: TGTGCCAGCAGAAGACAGGGGGCGGTTGAGCAGTACTTC
v_gene: TRBV5-4; j_gene: TRBJ1-2; abundance: few; d_gene: TRBD1; CDR3aa: CATSRDPTQGADYGYTF; CDR3nt: TGTGCCACCTCAAGGGACCCCACACAGGGGGCTGACTATGGCTACACCTTC
v_gene: TRBV3-2; j_gene: TRBJ1-1; abundance: many; d_gene: .; CDR3aa: CASSQNFSAEAFF; CDR3nt: TGTGCCAGCAGCCAAAATTTTTCCGCTGAAGCTTTCTTT
v_gene: TRBV12-3/TRBV12-4; j_gene: TRBJ2-3; abundance: many; d_gene: .; CDR3aa: CASSLGGGAITDTQYF; CDR3nt: TGTGCCAGCAGTTTAGGCGGCGGGGCGATCACAGATACGCAGTATTTT
v_gene: TRBV5-6; j_gene: TRBJ2-5; abundance: .; d_gene: .; CDR3aa: CASSDTNQKTQYF; CDR3nt: TGTGCCAGCAGCGATACGAACCAAAAGACCCAGTACTTC
v_gene: TRBV11-1; j_gene: TRBJ1-1; abundance: many; d_gene: .; CDR3aa: CASSLRLNTEAFF; CDR3nt: TGTGCCAGCAGCTTGAGACTGAACACTGAAGCTTTCTTT
v_gene: TRBV12-3/TRBV12-4; j_gene: TRBJ1-1; abundance: few; d_gene: .; CDR3aa: CASRISTVNTEAFF; CDR3nt: TGTGCCAGCAGAATATCTACGGTGAACACTGAAGCTTTCTTT
v_gene: TRBV3-1; j_gene: TRBJ2-7; abundance: few; d_gene: TRBD1; CDR3aa: CASSSLRQGPGEQYF; CDR3nt: TGTGCCAGCAGCTCCCTGAGACAGGGCCCGGGTGAGCAGTACTTC
v_gene: TRBV12-3/TRBV12-4; j_gene: TRBJ2-3; abundance: many; d_gene: .; CDR3aa: CASSLGGRTDTQYF; CDR3nt: TGTGCCAGCAGTTTAGGGGGGAGGACAGATACGCAGTATTTT
v_gene: TRBV5-6; j_gene: TRBJ2-7; abundance: .; d_gene: .; CDR3aa: CASSFTGFSYEQYF; CDR3nt: TGTGCCAGCAGCTTCACAGGGTTCTCCTACGAGCAGTACTTC
v_gene: TRBV3-1; j_gene: TRBJ2-7; abundance: many; d_gene: TRBD2; CDR3aa: CASSQAGGYEQYF; CDR3nt: TGTGCCAGCAGCCAAGCGGGAGGATACGAGCAGTACTTC
v_gene: TRBV12-3/TRBV12-4; j_gene: TRBJ2-1; abundance: few; d_gene: TRBD1; CDR3aa: CASSLEGRQGAREQFF; CDR3nt: TGTGCCAGCAGTTTGGAGGGAAGACAGGGGGCGCGTGAGCAGTTCTTC
v_gene: TRBV30; j_gene: TRBJ2-7; abundance: .; d_gene: TRBD1; CDR3aa: CAPEWDRGGEQYF; CDR3nt: TGTGCCCCTGAGTGGGACAGGGGAGGCGAGCAGTACTTC
v_gene: TRBV18; j_gene: TRBJ2-5; abundance: .; d_gene: .; CDR3aa: CASSPGSGGETQYF; CDR3nt: TGTGCCAGCTCACCAGGTTCTGGCGGAGAGACCCAGTACTTC
v_gene: TRBV5-4; j_gene: TRBJ2-3; abundance: few; d_gene: TRBD1; CDR3aa: CASSMTGSTDTQYF; CDR3nt: TGTGCCAGCAGCATGACAGGGAGCACAGATACGCAGTATTTT
v_gene: TRBV5-1; j_gene: TRBJ2-7; abundance: .; d_gene: .; CDR3aa: CASSLTGTDYEQYF; CDR3nt: TGCGCCAGCAGCTTAACCGGGACGGACTACGAGCAGTACTTC
v_gene: TRBV20-1; j_gene: TRBJ2-1; abundance: few; d_gene: TRBD2; CDR3aa: CSAKTGLARDEQFF; CDR3nt: TGCAGTGCTAAGACGGGACTAGCGCGCGATGAGCAGTTCTTC
v_gene: TRBV20-1; j_gene: TRBJ2-7; abundance: .; d_gene: TRBD2; CDR3aa: CSARDTSGGGSYEQYF; CDR3nt: TGCAGTGCTAGAGATACTAGCGGGGGGGGATCCTACGAGCAGTACTTC
v_gene: TRBV5-6; j_gene: TRBJ2-5; abundance: many; d_gene: .; CDR3aa: CASSLGSSEETQYF; CDR3nt: TGTGCCAGCAGCTTGGGGAGTAGCGAAGAGACCCAGTACTTC